This paragraph covers one T cell receptor beta chain sequence. Its cognate antigen is unknown. Time point defined: newly diagnosed GD, antithyroid drugs for less than 3 months. Making the TCR library involved RNA that had been extracted from PBMCs. The sample originates from a study of regulatory T cells in long-lasting Graves disease. Findings of the study overall: Persistent disease showed a preference for TRBV28, TRBJ1-2 and TRBJ2-5.

The TCR beta library used iRepertoire HTBI primers with Arm-PCR amplification of CDR3. Using its own MiXCR run on the multiplex PCR reads, TCRdb lists one record per CDR3 protein. The table records about 400,000 distinct CDR3 sequences, roughly 15% of them present only once. Trimming stripped 6 bases from V and 2 bases from J, with 10 bases between. The CDR3 extends over 14 amino acids. The receptor was isolated from a female donor with Graves disease. The sample was peripheral blood mononuclear cells (PBMCs), taken at new diagnosis, from a patient treated with antithyroid drugs. The gene calls are TRBV12-3 or TRBV12-4 and TRBJ2-2; D is ambiguous. The CDR3: CASSRPGNTGELFF. The CDR3 region has the DNA TGTGCCAGCAGCCGGCCCGGAAACACCGGGGAGCTGTTTTTT.